This TCR beta chain was found in a study of vaccination and CD4 T cells after COVID-19. The overall study: Controls used CEFX viral epitopes (positive), HIV-1 Nef peptides (negative), or no peptide.

Germline loops: CDR1 ENHRY, CDR2 SYGVKD. The V gene end was trimmed by 1 base and the J gene end by 1 base; junction bases not matched to a gene: 4. This CDR3 is built from 17 residues. The time point was: late sampling 161 to 241 days after vaccination in a few convalescent patients. Treatment indicated: approximately 11-day PBMC culture with coronavirus spike peptide pools or control peptides (ViraFEST assay). At the Johns Hopkins FTIC core, DNA taken from cultured CD4+ T cells was sequenced by way of the Oncomine TCR Beta short-read assay. One entry per CDR3 protein, called by TCRdb with MiXCR from the PCR reads. The sample records roughly 20,000 distinct CDR3 sequences, roughly 46% being singletons. Comment on this clonotype: Antigen specificity is unknown.

The receptor comes from a human donor who had recovered from COVID-19. V is TRBV10-3 and J is TRBJ2-6; 7 nucleotides match TRBD2. The material sequenced was CD4+ T cells from blood, cultured in vitro, taken about 7 months after SARS-CoV-2 vaccination. The CDR3 region is CAISEYGEGSGANVLTF. The CDR3 DNA is TGTGCCATCAGTGAGTACGGGGAGGGTTCTGGGGCCAACGTCCTGACTTTC.